The clone carrying this T cell receptor (beta chain) was detected once. The antigen is unknown. The CDR3 has 14 amino acids. CDR1 is SEHNR, CDR2 FQNEAQ, per germline (reference sequence). Deletions cut 1 base from V and 4 bases from J, with 10 bases between. The method was immunoSEQ multiplex PCR; TCRdb's version includes in-frame clones alone and lacks a portion of them. The table lists 140,000 to 150,000 clones, about 86% of them singletons, with 5.1% in the top ten. This record comes from a study of T cell responses to AZD1222 COVID-19 vaccine. General observations from the study: After two AZD1222 doses, spike-specific TCR breadth and depth rose versus day 0. A mostly white British donor set with more females was recruited, and clonal diversity was possibly underestimated. Every sample of the repertoires postdated the peak T cell response. Of the AZD1222 recipients, only six or seven were seropositive at baseline.

The V gene is TRBV7-9, the J gene TRBJ2-5; D is uncertain. This TCR was recovered from an adult who received the AZD1222 COVID-19 vaccine. The sequencing used peripheral blood, collected 28 days after the second AZD1222 dose. The CDR3 reads CASSLGVSGETQYF. In nucleotides, the CDR3 is TGTGCCAGCAGCTTAGGGGTGTCTGGAGAGACCCAGTACTTC.